A single sample gave rise to the 21 T cell receptor beta chains below, sequenced in a study of blood T cell repertoires in COVID-19 (dated by TCRdb to 2019 to 2021). The method was the immunoSEQ multiplex PCR assay. The table comes from immuneACCESS by way of TCRdb, which keeps in-frame sequences with V and J called. Part of the clones is missing from these tables; in studies checked, under half for an unresolved V gene and the rest for unknown reasons. The sample table records roughly 160,000 clones; around 67% of these occur just once. The ten largest clones capture 2.5% to 3% of the sample. Specimen: peripheral blood. The receptor set was obtained from a woman of 80 years or more with acute or convalescent COVID-19.

This clone is a singleton in its sample. The chain is built from TRBV4-1 and TRBJ2-3, with 13 bases fitting TRBD2. The CDR3 covers 18 residues. J was trimmed by 4 bases and V by 0 bases; bases with no gene match: 7. Germline loops: CDR1 MGHRA, CDR2 YSYEKL. The CDR3 loop is CASSQDILLAGGSDTQYF. Here the CDR3 DNA reads TGCGCCAGCAGCCAAGATATTTTACTAGCGGGAGGGTCAGATACGCAGTATTTT.

The chain joins TRBV4-1 to TRBJ2-7; TRBD1 matches at 10 bases. Germline V gene lookup returns CDR1 MGHRA and CDR2 YSYEKL. Losses at the gene ends were 5 bases for V and 1 base for J; bases not matched to a gene: 5. The CDR3 is made up of 15 amino acids. CDR3 nucleotides: TGCGCCAGCAGCGGGGGACAGGGGAATTCCTACGAGCAGTACTTC. This gives the protein CASSGGQGNSYEQYF.

This clone occurred a few times. The chain combines TRBV24-1 with TRBJ2-1, with D perhaps matching TRBD2 (5 bases). Per germline, CDR1 KGHDR and CDR2 SFDVKD. The CDR3 loop spans 15 amino acids. V lost 7 bases and J 4 bases, leaving 16 bases between the germline ends. CDR3 region: CATSPAPGSYNEQFF. The CDR3 coding sequence is TGTGCCACCAGCCCCGCCCCGGGAAGTTACAATGAGCAGTTCTTC.

The chain employs TRBV28 and TRBJ1-1; tentative D call: TRBD1 (6 bases). This CDR3 region has 13 residues. V was clipped by 6 bases and J by 11 bases, with 19 bases between them. CDR1 is MDHEN, CDR2 SYDVKM, per germline. In DNA form, the CDR3 reads TGTGCCAGCAGCAGGACAGAACTCCTCGGGGCTTTCTTT. It translates to CASSRTELLGAFF.

This chain joins TRBV10-1 and TRBJ2-3, with 10 bases fitting TRBD2. Germline V gives CDR1 WNHNN, CDR2 SYGVQD (reference sequence). V shed 5 bases and J 5 bases; nucleotides not matched to a gene: 4. The CDR3 is 14 amino acids. CDR3 sequence reads: CASSLAGDKDTQYF. The DNA of the CDR3 is TGCGCCAGCAGTCTAGCGGGAGACAAAGATACGCAGTATTTT.

This clone was counted between two and nine times. The chain has TRBV25-1 and TRBJ2-7, with D possibly TRBD2 on 6 matching bases. CDR3 length: 15 amino acids. V lost 3 bases and J 3 bases, leaving 15 bases between the germline ends. Germline V CDR1 and CDR2: MGHDK, SYGVNS. This chain's CDR3 is CASSEGVAASYEQYF. In DNA, the CDR3 is TGTGCCAGCAGTGAGGGGGTAGCGGCTAGCTACGAGCAGTACTTC.

Judged by abundance, this clone is medium-sized. The CDR3 spells CASSYATGSDSPLHF. The CDR3 DNA follows: TGTGCCAGCAGTTACGCCACAGGGTCGGATTCACCCCTCCACTTT. This chain links TRBV6-6 with TRBJ1-6; possibly TRBD1 for D (6 bases). Germline assignment: CDR1 MNHNY and CDR2 SVGAGI (reference sequence). The CDR3 loop spans 15 amino acids. Trimming took 2 bases from V and 8 from J, leaving 13 bases between them.

The genes are TRBV2 and TRBJ2-1; D may be TRBD2 (6 bases). The V end was cut by 6 bases, the J end by 4 bases, with 16 bases between. Germline assignment: CDR1 SNHLY and CDR2 FYNNEI. The CDR3 runs 15 residues. The CDR3 coding sequence is TGTGCCAGCAGCCCCGGGGTAGCGGCGTACAATGAGCAGTTCTTC. Translation: CASSPGVAAYNEQFF.

V gene TRBV19 combines with J gene TRBJ2-3; 7 bases are a match to TRBD2. J lost 8 bases, V lost 5 bases, and 10 bases had no gene match. This CDR3 has 14 amino acids. Per the germline V gene, CDR1 is LNHDA and CDR2 is SQIVND (reference sequence). In DNA, the CDR3 is TGTGCCAGTAGTCCGAGCGGGGTGGGAGTTACGCAGTATTTT. Protein: CASSPSGVGVTQYF. The full variable domain, with the rest looked up from reference TRBV19 and TRBJ2-3, is DGGITQSPKYLFRKEGQNVTLSCEQNLNHDAMYWYRQDPGQGLRLIYYSQIVNDFQKGDIAEGYSVSREKKESFPLTVTSAQKNPTAFYLCASSPSGVGVTQYFGPGTRLTVL.

The J gene is TRBJ1-2, the V gene TRBV10-3, with 7 bases lining up with TRBD1. V dropped 6 bases and J dropped 8; count of bases not matched to a gene: 15. Germline V lookup: CDR1 ENHRY, CDR2 SYGVKD. The CDR3 has 15 amino acids. CDR3 bases: TGTGCCATCAGCCTCTCCAGTACAGGGGAACACGGCTACACCTTC. It translates to CAISLSSTGEHGYTF.

The rearrangement uses TRBV18 and TRBJ1-1; D not certain. Trimming pared 3 bases from V and 0 bases from J, leaving 5 bases between. Germline V gene sequence: CDR1 KGHSH, CDR2 LQKENI. This CDR3 comprises 13 residues. CDR3 in DNA: TGTGCCAGCTCACCTAACTTGAACACTGAAGCTTTCTTT. It encodes CASSPNLNTEAFF. The full variable domain, its missing parts supplied by reference TRBV18 and TRBJ1-1, is NAGVMQNPRHLVRRRGQEARLRCSPMKGHSHVYWYRQLPEEGLKFMVYLQKENIIDESGMPKERFSAEFPKEGPSILRIQQVVRGDSAAYFCASSPNLNTEAFFGQGTRLTVV.

V is TRBV6-2 or TRBV6-3 and J is TRBJ2-1; TRBD2 agrees at 8 bases. This CDR3 comprises 15 residues. The ends lost 6 bases at V and 3 bases at J; junction bases unmatched: 7. The germline gives CDR1 MNHEY, CDR2 SVGEGT. Written as DNA, the CDR3 is TGTGCCAGCAGCGAGGAACTAGCGGTCTACAATGAGCAGTTCTTC. Amino acids: CASSEELAVYNEQFF.

The gene calls are TRBV28 and TRBJ1-4; weak D call: TRBD1 (6 bases). The germline V gene encodes CDR1 MDHEN and CDR2 SYDVKM. CDR3 length: 18 amino acids. The germline V and J ends were trimmed by 5 bases and 4 bases, with 23 bases remaining between them. The CDR3 DNA reads TGTGCCAGCAGTCCTTATGATTTAGCGCAGGGGTTTAATGAAAAACTGTTTTTT. Its protein product is CASSPYDLAQGFNEKLFF.

The chain recombines TRBV18 with TRBJ2-1; 10 nucleotides line up with TRBD2. The V gene's germline CDR1 is KGHSH and CDR2 LQKENI. V lost 8 bases to trimming and J lost 9 bases; unmatched junction nucleotides: 10. This CDR3 spans 14 amino acids. The CDR3 sequence is CASALAGRLVEQFF. The CDR3 DNA follows: TGTGCCAGCGCACTAGCGGGAAGGCTTGTTGAGCAGTTCTTC.

This clone appeared a single time. The chain is built from TRBV28 and TRBJ1-1; 7 bases match TRBD1. Germline V CDR1 and CDR2: MDHEN, SYDVKM. The CDR3 loop spans 14 amino acids. With 3 bases clipped from V and 4 bases from J, the junction kept 5 bases outside the gene matches. The CDR3: CASSFRGGGTEAFF. The CDR3 DNA is TGTGCCAGCAGTTTCCGAGGGGGCGGCACTGAAGCTTTCTTT.

This clone was counted ten times or more. J is TRBJ2-7 and V is TRBV2, with TRBD2 matching over 11 bases. Germline values: CDR1 SNHLY, CDR2 FYNNEI. This CDR3 is 14 amino acids long. Trimming at V came to 5 bases and at J to 6 bases, leaving 6 bases not matched to a gene. The CDR3 here is CASSLTSGSREQYF. The CDR3 region has the DNA TGTGCCAGCAGTCTTACTAGCGGGAGTCGCGAGCAGTACTTC.

This clone showed up just a few times. This rearrangement joins TRBV6-5 to TRBJ1-1, with D unresolved. V lost 6 bases and J lost 1, with 9 bases in between. CDR1 and CDR2 (germline): MNHEY, SVGAGI. This CDR3 is 13 amino acids long. The CDR3 DNA is TGTGCCAGCAGAACAAAACCGAACACTGAAGCTTTCTTT. Amino acids: CASRTKPNTEAFF.

This chain joins TRBV21-1 and TRBJ1-2. TRBV21-1 constitutes a pseudogene. The CDR3 covers 15 residues. The CDR3 loop reads CASSKEGGSDYGYTF. The CDR3 region has the DNA TGTGCCAGCAGCAAAGAGGGGGGGTCCGACTATGGCTACACCTTC.

The chain joins TRBV10-3 to TRBJ2-2; weak D call: TRBD2 (5 bases). The CDR3 has 16 residues. The V end lost 1 base, the J end lost 0 bases, and 9 bases lay between the germline ends. CDR1 is ENHRY, CDR2 SYGVKD, per germline. The CDR3 is CAISEWGVANTGELFF. In DNA form, the CDR3 reads TGTGCCATCAGTGAGTGGGGAGTAGCGAACACCGGGGAGCTGTTTTTT.

This chain joins TRBV28 and TRBJ2-7, with 11 positions matching TRBD1. Looked up from germline, CDR1 is MDHEN and CDR2 is SYDVKM. This CDR3 has 16 residues. Unmatched junction bases numbered 15, after V lost 7 bases and J lost 7 bases. CDR3 bases: TGTGCCAGCATGTCGGAAGGGACAGGGGGAGGTTGGGAGCAGTACTTC. It yields the protein CASMSEGTGGGWEQYF.

The chain couples TRBV20-1 to TRBJ2-5; D is unresolved. The V gene's germline CDR1 is DFQATT and CDR2 SNEGSKA (reference sequence). The CDR3 is 11 amino acids. With 0 bases removed from V and 7 bases from J, the gap between germline ends came to 6 bases. CDR3 nucleotides: TGCAGTGCTAGAGATCTCGGGACCCAGTACTTC. Its translation: CSARDLGTQYF.